The rows below give T cell receptor beta chains drawn from one sample of a study of blood T cells in healthy people across ages. MiXCR, applied by TCRdb to the 5' RACE reads, yields one record per CDR3 protein. This table has under 2,000,000 distinct CDR3 sequences, 49% appearing once. Sequenced material: blood. The source of these receptors is a woman aged 35 to 49 in good health. CDR3s include the opening cysteine and the closing phenylalanine or tryptophan. Fields, in order: clone size, J gene, D gene, V gene, CDR3 protein, CDR3 DNA. D genes are given only for firm matches. Some rows mark clone size as missing; the rest say once, few, many or name a class of expanded clone.

few,TRBJ2-3,TRBD1,TRBV28,CASSPPEGAYDTQYF,TGTGCCAGCAGTCCCCCCGAGGGGGCATATGATACGCAGTATTTT
.,TRBJ2-1,TRBD2,TRBV6-1,CASIQLAAYNEQFF,TGTGCCAGCATACAACTAGCGGCGTACAATGAGCAGTTCTTC
few,TRBJ2-3,.,TRBV29-1,CSVEASGADTQYF,TGCAGCGTTGAAGCGTCCGGTGCAGATACGCAGTATTTT
once,TRBJ2-1,.,TRBV6-2/TRBV6-3,CASSYSRTGTLWGNEQFF,TGTGCCAGCAGTTACTCGAGGACCGGGACCCTATGGGGGAATGAGCAGTTCTTC
.,TRBJ2-5,.,TRBV5-6,CASSLTGNSQETQYF,TGTGCCAGCAGCTTGACCGGGAACTCCCAAGAGACCCAGTACTTC
.,TRBJ2-7,.,TRBV21-1,CASSGRDRNYEQYF,TGTGCCAGCAGCGGGCGGGACAGAAACTACGAGCAGTACTTC
few,TRBJ1-4,.,TRBV2,CASNAMGNPGEKLFF,TGTGCTAGCAATGCCATGGGGAATCCCGGTGAAAAACTGTTTTTT
.,TRBJ2-3,.,TRBV6-2/TRBV6-3,CASRLLGAVSDTQYF,TGTGCCAGCAGACTTTTGGGAGCGGTATCCGATACGCAGTATTTT
.,TRBJ2-7,TRBD2,TRBV7-2,CASSFQRGPPGEQYF,TGTGCCAGCAGCTTTCAGCGGGGGCCCCCCGGCGAGCAGTACTTC
.,TRBJ1-5,.,TRBV4-3,CASSQDLQGGMDGTNQPQHF,TGCGCCAGCAGCCAAGATCTCCAGGGTGGTATGGATGGGACAAATCAGCCCCAGCATTTT
.,TRBJ2-7,.,TRBV5-1,CASSLEWWSYEQYF,TGCGCCAGCAGCTTGGAATGGTGGTCCTACGAGCAGTACTTC
.,TRBJ1-2,.,TRBV4-1,CASSQFTGVNYGYTF,TGCGCCAGCAGCCAGTTTACAGGAGTAAACTATGGCTACACCTTC
.,TRBJ2-5,TRBD2,TRBV7-9,CASSPTSGDNQETQYF,TGTGCCAGCAGCCCTACTAGCGGGGATAATCAAGAGACCCAGTACTTC
few,TRBJ1-2,TRBD1,TRBV20-1,CSAAPGQGMNGYTF,TGCAGTGCAGCGCCGGGACAGGGGATGAATGGCTACACCTTC
.,TRBJ1-6,.,TRBV29-1,CSARRAYNSPLHF,TGCAGCGCCCGCCGGGCCTATAATTCACCCCTCCACTTT
.,TRBJ1-2,.,TRBV28,CASSFGTPADGYTF,TGTGCCAGCAGTTTTGGGACCCCAGCGGATGGCTACACCTTC
.,TRBJ2-7,.,TRBV7-9,CASSPFFGRASYEQYF,TGCGCCAGCAGCCCTTTTTTCGGGCGCGCCTCCTACGAGCAGTACTTC
few,TRBJ2-7,TRBD2,TRBV7-2,CASSLPGGRTLSEQYF,TGTGCCAGCAGCTTACCGGGCGGGAGGACCCTAAGCGAGCAGTACTTC
.,TRBJ1-6,TRBD1,TRBV14,CASSPRGGSRKNSPLHF,TGTGCCAGCAGCCCGCGAGGGGGCTCCAGGAAAAATTCACCCCTCCACTTT
.,TRBJ2-1,.,TRBV4-3,CASSQENPRASRVPYGQFF,TGCGCCAGCAGCCAAGAAAACCCAAGGGCGTCTCGAGTCCCCTATGGGCAGTTCTTC
.,TRBJ2-3,TRBD2,TRBV6-5,CASSWSGGASDTQYF,TGTGCCAGCAGTTGGAGCGGGGGGGCCTCAGATACGCAGTATTTT
few,TRBJ2-3,.,TRBV29-1,CSVEKYRAASTDTQYF,TGCAGCGTTGAAAAGTACAGGGCCGCTAGCACAGATACGCAGTATTTT
.,TRBJ2-7,TRBD1,TRBV28,CASRSAGTGSYEQYF,TGTGCCAGCCGTTCCGCGGGGACAGGGTCCTACGAGCAGTACTTC
.,TRBJ1-2,TRBD1,TRBV12-3/TRBV12-4,CASMNRGHGYTF,TGTGCCAGCATGAACAGGGGTCATGGCTACACCTTC
.,TRBJ1-5,.,TRBV20-1,CSASNPKGELQPQHF,TGCAGTGCTAGTAATCCGAAAGGGGAGCTTCAGCCCCAGCATTTT
.,TRBJ2-1,.,TRBV2,CASSDRQLGLQFF,TGTGCCAGCAGCGACAGACAGTTAGGTTTGCAGTTCTTC
.,TRBJ1-2,.,TRBV7-2,CASSLTVHRVDDGYTF,TGTGCCAGCAGCCTAACGGTACACAGGGTGGATGATGGCTACACCTTC
.,TRBJ1-5,TRBD1,TRBV3-1,CASSQDSGQGDGPQHF,TGTGCCAGCAGCCAAGATTCGGGACAGGGGGACGGTCCCCAGCATTTT
few,TRBJ2-3,TRBD2,TRBV4-2,CASSQDESLASTDTQYF,TGTGCCAGCAGCCAAGACGAGTCACTAGCGAGTACAGATACGCAGTATTTT
.,TRBJ1-5,.,TRBV12-3/TRBV12-4,CASMVAGSNQPQHF,TGTGCCAGCATGGTCGCCGGTAGCAATCAGCCCCAGCATTTT
.,TRBJ1-6,.,TRBV5-1,CASRKGGISNSPLHF,TGCGCCAGCAGGAAAGGGGGGATCTCTAATTCACCCCTCCACTTT
.,TRBJ1-5,.,TRBV2,CASSVRGGVNQPQHF,TGTGCCAGCAGTGTGAGGGGAGGGGTCAATCAGCCCCAGCATTTT
.,TRBJ2-1,TRBD1,TRBV5-5,CASSSGTGSLYNEQFF,TGTGCCAGCAGCTCGGGGACAGGGTCCCTCTACAATGAGCAGTTCTTC
few,TRBJ2-7,TRBD1,TRBV29-1,CSVRTRQGDPYEQYF,TGCAGCGTTAGGACCCGACAGGGGGACCCCTACGAGCAGTACTTC
.,TRBJ2-5,TRBD1,TRBV24-1,CATSDSGQGFRETQYF,TGTGCCACCAGTGATTCGGGACAGGGGTTTAGAGAGACCCAGTACTTC
.,TRBJ2-5,TRBD2,TRBV7-9,CASSTGLAGGQTQYF,TGTGCCAGCAGCACCGGACTAGCGGGGGGACAGACCCAGTACTTC
.,TRBJ2-7,TRBD2,TRBV7-9,CASRPGGYWSYNEQYF,TGTGCCAGCAGACCGGGAGGATATTGGTCCTACAATGAGCAGTACTTC
.,TRBJ1-1,TRBD1,TRBV20-1,CSALSRQGGFAEAFF,TGCAGTGCTCTAAGCCGACAGGGTGGGTTCGCTGAAGCTTTCTTT
few,TRBJ2-5,.,TRBV6-5,CASSSSVGTQYF,TGTGCCAGCAGCTCCTCGGTGGGGACCCAGTACTTC
.,TRBJ1-2,.,TRBV14,CARLRDKDGYTF,TGTGCCAGGCTCCGGGACAAGGATGGCTACACCTTC
.,TRBJ2-5,.,TRBV12-3/TRBV12-4,CASSLSETEQYF,TGTGCCAGCAGTTTATCGGAAACGGAGCAGTACTTC
few,TRBJ2-3,TRBD1,TRBV20-1,CSGRDRRLPDTQYF,TGCAGTGGGCGGGACAGGCGATTACCAGATACGCAGTATTTT
.,TRBJ2-1,TRBD2,TRBV6-5,CASRTSGGKQFF,TGTGCCAGCAGGACTAGCGGGGGCAAGCAGTTCTTC
.,TRBJ1-2,.,TRBV28,CASSFGAAQANYGYTF,TGTGCCAGCAGTTTTGGGGCAGCCCAAGCTAACTATGGCTACACCTTC
.,TRBJ2-3,.,TRBV10-3,CAIMEAGTVWDTQYF,TGTGCCATCATGGAGGCAGGAACGGTTTGGGATACGCAGTATTTT
few,TRBJ2-4,TRBD2,TRBV7-9,CASCSGANVAKNIQYF,TGTGCCAGCTGCAGCGGGGCGAATGTGGCCAAAAACATTCAGTACTTC
.,TRBJ1-1,.,TRBV6-2/TRBV6-3,CASSYSRGLQLRNTEAFF,TGTGCCAGCAGTTACTCTCGGGGCCTACAGTTGAGGAACACTGAAGCTTTCTTT
few,TRBJ2-1,.,TRBV9,CASSVFEVHNEQFF,TGTGCCAGCAGCGTTTTCGAAGTCCACAATGAGCAGTTCTTC
few,TRBJ2-7,.,TRBV20-1,CSARDLTQGIPYSYEQYF,TGCAGTGCTAGAGACCTAACGCAGGGGATCCCATACTCCTACGAGCAGTACTTC
.,TRBJ2-1,TRBD2,TRBV5-1,CASSLTSGGAWEQFF,TGCGCCAGCAGCTTGACTAGCGGGGGTGCCTGGGAGCAGTTCTTC
once,TRBJ2-4,TRBD1,TRBV7-8,CASSATGGLYGQYF,TGTGCCAGCAGCGCGACAGGGGGCCTCTACGGGCAGTACTTC
once,TRBJ1-1,.,TRBV20-1,CSARWQAEAFF,TGCAGTGCTAGATGGCAGGCTGAAGCTTTCTTT
few,TRBJ2-1,TRBD1,TRBV20-1,CSASSYRGFGNEQFF,TGCAGTGCTAGTAGTTACAGGGGGTTTGGAAATGAGCAGTTCTTC
.,TRBJ2-1,TRBD2,TRBV20-1,CSARDLTTAGGSSYNEQFF,TGCAGTGCTAGAGACCTAACTACTGCGGGGGGGAGCTCCTACAATGAGCAGTTCTTC